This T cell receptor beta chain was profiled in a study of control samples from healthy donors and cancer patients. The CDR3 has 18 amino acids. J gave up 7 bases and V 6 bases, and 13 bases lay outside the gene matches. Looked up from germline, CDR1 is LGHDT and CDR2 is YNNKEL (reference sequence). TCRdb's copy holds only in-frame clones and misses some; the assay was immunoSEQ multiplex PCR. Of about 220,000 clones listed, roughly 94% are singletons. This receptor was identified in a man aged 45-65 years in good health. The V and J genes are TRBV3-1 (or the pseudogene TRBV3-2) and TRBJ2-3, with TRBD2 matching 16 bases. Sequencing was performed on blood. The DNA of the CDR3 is TGTGCCAGCAGTCGACGCGGGACTAGCGGGGGGGCATTAAATACGCAGTATTTT. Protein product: CASSRRGTSGGALNTQYF.